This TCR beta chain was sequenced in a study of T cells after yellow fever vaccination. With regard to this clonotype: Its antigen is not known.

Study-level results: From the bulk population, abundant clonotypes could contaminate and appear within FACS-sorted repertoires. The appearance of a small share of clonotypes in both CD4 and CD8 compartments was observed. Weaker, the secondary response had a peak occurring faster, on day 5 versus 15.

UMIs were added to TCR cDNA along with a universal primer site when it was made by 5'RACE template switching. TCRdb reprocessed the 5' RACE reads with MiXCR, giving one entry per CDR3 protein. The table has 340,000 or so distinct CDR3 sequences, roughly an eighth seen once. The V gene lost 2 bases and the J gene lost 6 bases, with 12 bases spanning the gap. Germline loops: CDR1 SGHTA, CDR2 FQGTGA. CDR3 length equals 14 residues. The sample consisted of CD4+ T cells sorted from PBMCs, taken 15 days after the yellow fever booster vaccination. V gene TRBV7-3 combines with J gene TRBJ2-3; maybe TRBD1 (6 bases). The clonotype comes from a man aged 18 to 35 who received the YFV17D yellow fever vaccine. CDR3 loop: CASSLSPTGDTQYF. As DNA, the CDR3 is TGTGCCAGCAGCTTATCGCCAACAGGGGATACGCAGTATTTT.